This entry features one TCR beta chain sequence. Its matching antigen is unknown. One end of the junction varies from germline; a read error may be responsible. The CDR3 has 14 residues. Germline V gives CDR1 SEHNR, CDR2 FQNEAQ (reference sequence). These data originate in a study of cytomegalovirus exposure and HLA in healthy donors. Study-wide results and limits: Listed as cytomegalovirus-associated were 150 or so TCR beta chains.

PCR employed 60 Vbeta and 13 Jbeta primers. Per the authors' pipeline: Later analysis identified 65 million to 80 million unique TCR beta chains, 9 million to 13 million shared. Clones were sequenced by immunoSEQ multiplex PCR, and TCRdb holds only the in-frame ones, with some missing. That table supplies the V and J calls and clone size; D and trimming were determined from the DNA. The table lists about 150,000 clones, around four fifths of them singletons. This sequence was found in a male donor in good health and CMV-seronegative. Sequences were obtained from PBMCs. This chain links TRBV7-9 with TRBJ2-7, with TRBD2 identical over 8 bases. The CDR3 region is CSSSSNRRGDEQYF. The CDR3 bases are TGTTCCAGCAGCTCAAACAGGCGGGGGGACGAGCAGTACTTC.